This T cell receptor beta chain was recorded in a study of T cells after yellow fever vaccination. One entry per CDR3 protein results from TCRdb running MiXCR on the 5' RACE reads. The table has 610,000 or so distinct CDR3 sequences, approximately 13% seen once. The table lists this clonotype with a few counts. Its antigen is not known. The CDR3 totals 16 residues. Trimming removed 4 bases from V and 7 bases from J, with 20 bases in between. The germline CDR1 and CDR2 sequences are SGHRS and YFSETQ. Whole-study results and caveats: Clonotypes found in both CD4 and CD8 compartments made up a small share. Most clones from primary vaccination were detected again post-booster (96% CD4, 88% CD8).

The receptor was isolated from a man aged 30 to 39 who received the YFV17D yellow fever vaccine. The V gene is TRBV5-1, the J gene TRBJ2-2; D could derive from TRBD1 or TRBD2 (6 bases each). Material: PBMCs, obtained on the day of the yellow fever booster vaccination. The CDR3 sequence is CASSPPVGGEGGELFF. CDR3 DNA: TGCGCCAGCAGCCCCCCCGTGGGGGGCGAGGGCGGGGAGCTGTTTTTT.